This entry describes one T cell receptor beta chain. No antigen is known for it. The entry originates in a study of shared clonotypes between healthy human individuals. Study observations and caveats: Depth of sequencing was expected to influence donor clonotype sharing. Naive subsets, compared against memory subsets, generally had larger estimated richness values. Enrolling few donors narrowed the genetic and exposure-history diversity that was represented.

In germline, CDR1 is LNHDA, CDR2 SQIVND (reference sequence). The junction had 13 bases not matched to a gene; V was cut back by 3 bases and J by 4 bases. The CDR3 is 19 residues long. CD45RO+ cells were combined with CCR7-negative CD45RA+ TemRA cells to form CD8 memory. The repertoire was sequenced with immunoSEQ multiplex PCR; TCRdb's copy has only in-frame clones and lacks some. The table records 550,000 to 800,000 clones, 90% of them present only once. The sequencing input was memory CD8+ T cells from PBMCs. The subset denotes: CD45RO+ cells pooled with CCR7-negative TemRA cells. The J gene is TRBJ1-3, the V gene TRBV19, with TRBD1 matching over 12 bases. The sequence derives from a man between 18 and 29 years old in good health. Some clones in this sample may be carry-over from other donors' samples. The CDR3 nucleotides read TGTGCCAGTAGTATTCAGCCCCCCGGGACAGGGGGCGACGGAAACACCATATATTTT. The encoded protein is CASSIQPPGTGGDGNTIYF.